The 2 T cell receptor beta chains presented below share a single source sample, sequenced in a study of blood T cell repertoires in COVID-19 (dated by TCRdb to 2020 to 2022). Receptor amplification or capture employed the immunoSEQ multiplex PCR assay. TCRdb took this table from immuneACCESS and kept in-frame rearrangements with V and J called. Such tables lack part of the clones; where checked against another copy, unresolved V genes explain under half of the gap, and the rest is unexplained. This sample comprises 400,000 or so clones, more than 75% of them detected only once. Clones ranked in the top ten supply 1.9% of the sample. Sequenced input: PBMCs or T cells enriched from blood (not recorded which). The source is a man aged 40-49 years in a cohort exposed to, infected with or recovered from COVID-19 (not recorded which).

Of note for this clone: The junction shows a germline mismatch at one end, possibly a read error. The rearrangement joins TRBV19 to TRBJ1-4; TRBD1 matches at 7 bases. Per germline, CDR1 LNHDA and CDR2 SQIVND (reference sequence). There are 15 residues in the CDR3. DNA for the CDR3: TGTGCCAGTAGCATAGAAGGGGGCGTAGGTGAAAAACTGTTTTTT. Amino acid sequence: CASSIEGGVGEKLFF.

The chain uses TRBV3-1 (or the pseudogene TRBV3-2) and TRBJ2-2; maybe TRBD2 (6 bases). The CDR3 spans 15 residues. Between the trimmed V and J ends, which lost 0 bases and 4 bases, there was a span of 9 bases. The germline gives CDR1 LGHDT, CDR2 YNNKEL (reference sequence). The CDR3 DNA is TGTGCCAGCAGCCAAGATGGGGGGTCCACCGGGGAGCTGTTTTTT. Translation: CASSQDGGSTGELFF.